Here is one T cell receptor beta chain with its context. Methods used by the authors: Nucleated cell number was recorded as an estimate derived from reference gene primer amplification. The repertoire was sequenced with immunoSEQ multiplex PCR; TCRdb's copy has only in-frame clones and lacks some. For V, J and clone size, that table is used; D and trimming come from the DNA. This sample has about 400,000 clones, with 70% to 90% found just once. This record comes from a study of blood T cell repertoires in COVID-19. The CDR3 has 15 amino acids. J gave up 4 bases and V 5 bases, and 5 bases lay outside the gene matches. Germline V gives CDR1 PRHDT, CDR2 FYEKMQ (reference sequence).

Sequencing input: PBMCs or T cells enriched from blood (not recorded which). This chain links TRBV13 with TRBJ2-7, with 13 bases that match TRBD2. The sequence came from a woman under 40 with acute COVID-19. CDR3 region: CASSTGLAGEYEQYF. The CDR3 region has the DNA TGTGCCAGCAGCACAGGACTAGCGGGGGAGTACGAGCAGTACTTC.